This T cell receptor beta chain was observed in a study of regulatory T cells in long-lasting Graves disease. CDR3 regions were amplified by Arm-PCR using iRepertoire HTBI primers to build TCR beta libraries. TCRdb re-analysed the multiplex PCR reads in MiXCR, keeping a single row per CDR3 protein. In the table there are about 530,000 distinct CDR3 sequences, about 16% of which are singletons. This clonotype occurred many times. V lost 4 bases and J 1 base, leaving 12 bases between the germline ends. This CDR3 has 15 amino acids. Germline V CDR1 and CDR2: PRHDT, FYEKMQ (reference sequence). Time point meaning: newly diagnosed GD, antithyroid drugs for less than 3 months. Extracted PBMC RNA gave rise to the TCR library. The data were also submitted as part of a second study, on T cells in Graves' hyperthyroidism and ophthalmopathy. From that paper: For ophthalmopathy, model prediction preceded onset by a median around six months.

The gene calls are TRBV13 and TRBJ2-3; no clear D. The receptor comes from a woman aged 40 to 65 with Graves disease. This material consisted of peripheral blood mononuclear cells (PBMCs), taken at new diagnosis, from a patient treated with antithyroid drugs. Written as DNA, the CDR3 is TGTGCCAGCAGCTCCTGGACGGCCGGCACAGATACGCAGTATTTT. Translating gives CASSSWTAGTDTQYF.